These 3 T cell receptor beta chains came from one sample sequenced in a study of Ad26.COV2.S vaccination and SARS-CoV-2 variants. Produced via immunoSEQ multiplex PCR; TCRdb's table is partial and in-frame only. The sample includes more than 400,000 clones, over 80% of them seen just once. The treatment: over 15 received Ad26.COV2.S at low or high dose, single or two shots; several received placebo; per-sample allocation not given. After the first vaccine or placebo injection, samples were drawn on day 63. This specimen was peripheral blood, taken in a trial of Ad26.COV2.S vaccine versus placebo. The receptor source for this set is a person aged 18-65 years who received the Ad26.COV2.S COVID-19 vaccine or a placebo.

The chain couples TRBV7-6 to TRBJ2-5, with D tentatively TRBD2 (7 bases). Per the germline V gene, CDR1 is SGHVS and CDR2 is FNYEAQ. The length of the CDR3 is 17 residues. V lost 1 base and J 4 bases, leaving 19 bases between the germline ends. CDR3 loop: CASSLGRGPPVSETQYF. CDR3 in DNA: TGTGCCAGCAGCTTAGGGCGGGGGCCTCCTGTTTCAGAGACCCAGTACTTC.

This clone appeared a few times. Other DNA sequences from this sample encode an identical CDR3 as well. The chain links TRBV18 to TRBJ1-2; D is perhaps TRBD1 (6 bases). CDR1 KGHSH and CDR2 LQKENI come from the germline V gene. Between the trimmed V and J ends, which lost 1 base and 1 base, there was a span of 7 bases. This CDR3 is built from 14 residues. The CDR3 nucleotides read TGTGCCAGCTCACCACGGACAGATAACTATGGCTACACCTTC. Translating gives CASSPRTDNYGYTF. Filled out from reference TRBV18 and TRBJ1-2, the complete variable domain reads NAGVMQNPRHLVRRRGQEARLRCSPMKGHSHVYWYRQLPEEGLKFMVYLQKENIIDESGMPKERFSAEFPKEGPSILRIQQVVRGDSAAYFCASSPRTDNYGYTFGSGTRLTVV.

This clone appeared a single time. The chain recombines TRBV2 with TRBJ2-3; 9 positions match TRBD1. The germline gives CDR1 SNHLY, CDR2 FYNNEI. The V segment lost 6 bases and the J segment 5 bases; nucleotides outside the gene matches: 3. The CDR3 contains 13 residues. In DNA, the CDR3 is TGTGCCAGCAGGCTGACAGGGGGAGATACGCAGTATTTT. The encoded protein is CASRLTGGDTQYF.